Shown below are 30 T cell receptor beta chains from a single sample sequenced in a study of regulatory T cells in long-lasting Graves disease. TCR beta libraries were built with iRepertoire HTBI primers and Arm-PCR of CDR3 regions. TCRdb ran MiXCR on the multiplex PCR reads and lists one entry per CDR3 protein. This sample has approximately 300,000 distinct CDR3 sequences; about a sixth occur once, and the top ten carry approximately 35%. Indicated time point: newly diagnosed GD, antithyroid drugs for less than 3 months. Extracted PBMC RNA gave rise to the TCR library. The input for sequencing was peripheral blood mononuclear cells (PBMCs), taken at new diagnosis, from a patient treated with antithyroid drugs. The receptors stem from a female donor with Graves disease.

In this sample, this clonotype turned up many times. This sequence joins TRBV2 and TRBJ2-5; TRBD2 might be the D (6 bases). CDR1 is SNHLY and CDR2 is FYNNEI in the germline V gene. The CDR3 is 16 residues long. Trimming took 5 bases from V and 5 from J, leaving 21 bases between them. The CDR3 loop is CASSFDLGPGGETQYF. Here the CDR3 DNA reads TGTGCCAGCAGTTTTGATCTGGGGCCCGGAGGGGAGACCCAGTACTTC.

This clonotype was picked up many times. The rearrangement links TRBV4-1 to TRBJ1-4, with 8 nucleotides matching TRBD1. This CDR3 has 14 amino acids. V lost 4 bases and J lost 10; bases outside the gene matches: 8. CDR1 is MGHRA and CDR2 is YSYEKL in the germline V gene. Here the CDR3 reads CASSLPQTGVKLFF. The CDR3 DNA is TGCGCCAGCAGCCTCCCACAGACAGGGGTAAAACTGTTTTTT.

This clonotype turned up a few times. The V and J genes are TRBV19 and TRBJ2-3, with D tentatively TRBD2 (5 bases). V shed 3 bases and J shed 6 bases, with 13 bases lying between them. This CDR3 region has 14 residues. CDR1 is LNHDA and CDR2 is SQIVND in the germline V gene (reference sequence). The CDR3 region is CASSIGFGIDTQYF. The DNA of the CDR3 is TGTGCCAGTAGTATCGGTTTCGGGATCGATACGCAGTATTTT.

This clonotype appeared a few times. V usage is TRBV10-3 and J usage is TRBJ2-1, with 7 bases that match TRBD2. V gave up 8 bases and J gave up 0 bases; unmatched junction bases: 7. The length of the CDR3 is 15 residues. Germline loops: CDR1 ENHRY, CDR2 SYGVKD. The CDR3 coding sequence is TGTGCCATCTACCCGCGGGAGTCCTCCTACAATGAGCAGTTCTTC. Protein: CAIYPRESSYNEQFF.

This clonotype came up many times. The V gene is TRBV20-1, the J gene TRBJ2-1; TRBD2 agrees at 7 bases. The CDR3 is 15 amino acids. Per the germline V gene, CDR1 is DFQATT and CDR2 is SNEGSKA (reference sequence). The V gene end was trimmed by 3 bases and the J gene end by 4 bases; junction bases not matched to a gene: 9. CDR3: CSARERGRVYNEQFF. The CDR3 coding sequence is TGCAGTGCTAGGGAGCGGGGACGGGTTTACAATGAGCAGTTCTTC.

This clonotype was found many times. Its ends do not fully match the called genes, so a read error is possible. The rearrangement links TRBV5-1 to TRBJ2-2; 11 bases are shared with TRBD1. Germline CDR1 SGHRS, CDR2 YFSETQ. The CDR3 totals 15 residues. The CDR3 is CASSRGQGDTGELFF. The CDR3 DNA sequence: TGTGCCAGCAGTCGGGGACAGGGGGACACCGGGGAGCTGTTTTTT.

The V gene is TRBV13, the J gene TRBJ1-6, with D tentatively TRBD1 (5 bases). The CDR3 has 16 amino acids. V lost 6 bases and J lost 4, with 16 bases in between. The germline V gene has CDR1 PRHDT and CDR2 FYEKMQ (reference sequence). CDR3 nucleotide sequence: TGTGCCAGCAGAAAGCAGGGCACTGAATATAATTCACCCCTCCACTTT. Amino acids: CASRKQGTEYNSPLHF.

The rearrangement uses TRBV7-9 and TRBJ1-1; 9 bases match TRBD1. The J segment lost 1 base and the V segment lost 6 bases, leaving 9 bases of the junction unmatched. The CDR3 contains 16 residues. Looked up from germline, CDR1 is SEHNR and CDR2 is FQNEAQ (reference sequence). The CDR3 coding sequence is TGTGCCAGCAGTACCTACAGGGGGCGGGGGAACACTGAAGCTTTCTTT. Its translation is CASSTYRGRGNTEAFF.

This clonotype was counted ten times or more. Here the CDR3 reads CASSGGGTNEKLFF. Here the CDR3 DNA reads TGTGCCAGCAGTGGGGGGGGAACTAATGAAAAACTGTTTTTT. The genes are TRBV11-2 and TRBJ1-4; tentatively, D is TRBD1 (5 bases). This CDR3 contains 14 residues. The germline gives CDR1 SGHAT, CDR2 FQNNGV. V lost 6 bases and J 1 base, leaving 9 bases between the germline ends.

This clonotype came up many times. This chain connects TRBV15 to TRBJ2-5; D is unclear. There are 13 residues in the CDR3. The germline V gene encodes CDR1 LNHNV and CDR2 YYDKDF (reference sequence). Trimming left V 4 bases short and J 0 bases short, with 6 bases between. In DNA form, the CDR3 reads TGTGCCACCAGCAATCCACACCAAGAGACCCAGTACTTC. Translating gives CATSNPHQETQYF. The full variable domain, rest sourced from reference TRBV15 and TRBJ2-5, is DAMVIQNPRYQVTQFGKPVTLSCSQTLNHNVMYWYQQKSSQAPKLLFHYYDKDFNNEADTPDNFQSRRPNTSFCFLDIRSPGLGDTAMYLCATSNPHQETQYFGPGTRLLVL.

Turning to this clonotype: This may arise from a read error, as a much more abundant clone is one base away. This chain connects TRBV7-2 to TRBJ2-1; the match to TRBD2 covers 9 bases. Germline CDR1 reads SGHTA; CDR2 reads FQGNSA. This CDR3 spans 20 amino acids. V lost 1 base to trimming and J lost 3 bases; unmatched junction nucleotides: 16. The CDR3 sequence is CASSLVVGLAIESFYNEQFF. DNA for the CDR3: TGTGCCAGCAGCTTAGTCGTTGGACTAGCGATAGAAAGCTTCTACAATGAGCAGTTCTTC.

Of note for this clonotype: Since a far larger clone is one base different, this is likely a read error. This chain links TRBV11-2 with TRBJ1-4; TRBD1 is a possible D gene (6 bases). CDR1 is SGHAT and CDR2 is FQNNGV in the germline V gene. There are 16 residues in the CDR3. Here the CDR3 reads CASSKSGTPGNEELFF. The CDR3 bases are TGTGCCAGCAGCAAATCCGGGACACCCGGTAATGAAGAACTGTTTTTT.

This clonotype has at least ten counts. DNA of the CDR3: TGCGCCAGCAGCTCAAACTCCGGGACAGGATGGGGCTACACCTTC. Translated, it gives CASSSNSGTGWGYTF. The chain is built from TRBV5-1 and TRBJ1-2, with 8 nucleotides matching TRBD1. CDR1 is SGHRS and CDR2 is YFSETQ in the germline V gene. V was pared by 3 bases and J by 8 bases, with 12 bases of the junction left unmatched. CDR3 size: 15 residues.

This clonotype was seen at least ten times. The gene calls are TRBV7-3 and TRBJ2-3; perhaps TRBD1 as D (6 bases). Germline V gives CDR1 SGHTA, CDR2 FQGTGA. There are 15 residues in the CDR3. V was pared by 3 bases and J by 6 bases, with 16 bases between. In DNA form, the CDR3 reads TGTGCCAGCAGCTTCGAGGGGGATTCGGAGGATACGCAGTATTTT. Protein product: CASSFEGDSEDTQYF.

Regarding this clonotype: A read error may be the cause here, since a much bigger clone is one base away. The V and J genes are TRBV27 and TRBJ1-5; possible D gene TRBD1, 6 bases. The CDR3 sequence is 15 residues long. Trimming left V 2 bases short and J 3 bases short, with 11 bases between. Germline CDR1 is MNHEY and CDR2 is SMNVEV (reference sequence). CDR3 DNA sequence: TGTGCCAGCAGTTTAATCAGGGGTGACAATCAGCCCCAGCATTTT. Its protein product is CASSLIRGDNQPQHF.

A word on this clonotype: Just one base apart from a much larger clone, this may be a read error. The chain links TRBV6-2 or TRBV6-3 to TRBJ1-4, with D possibly matching TRBD1 (5 bases). The CDR3 is made up of 19 amino acids. Between the trimmed V and J ends, which lost 2 bases and 3 bases, there was a span of 22 bases. CDR1 and CDR2 (germline): MNHEY, SVGEGT. CDR3 sequence (DNA): TGTGCCAGCAGTTACGCGCCGGACACGCTCTCGTGGGCTAATGAAAAACTGTTTTTT. Translation: CASSYAPDTLSWANEKLFF.

This chain uses TRBV3-1 with TRBJ2-2; 11 positions match TRBD2. Per germline, CDR1 LGHDT and CDR2 YNNKEL (reference sequence). The CDR3 totals 16 residues. V shed 4 bases, J shed 12 bases, and the junction held 13 bases outside the gene matches. CDR3 sequence (DNA): TGTGCCAGCAGCCCCCCTCGACTAGCGGGAAATCCAAAGCTGTTTTTT. It yields the protein CASSPPRLAGNPKLFF.

The genes are TRBV7-9 and TRBJ2-2; 15 positions match TRBD2. Germline CDR1 is SEHNR and CDR2 is FQNEAQ (reference sequence). V was pared by 8 bases and J by 2 bases, with 6 bases of the junction left unmatched. The CDR3 consists of 17 residues. The CDR3 nucleotides are TGTGCCAGCGGGGGACTAGCGGGGGGCGTCAACACCGGGGAGCTGTTTTTT. Its protein product is CASGGLAGGVNTGELFF.

This clonotype has a count of ten or more. J is TRBJ2-5 and V is TRBV24-1, with TRBD1 as a possible D gene (5 bases). Between the trimmed V and J ends, which lost 4 bases and 4 bases, there was a span of 12 bases. The CDR3 loop spans 14 amino acids. Germline assignment: CDR1 KGHDR and CDR2 SFDVKD. CDR3 protein: CATSDPGRGETQYF. CDR3 nucleotides: TGTGCCACCAGTGACCCCGGTAGGGGAGAGACCCAGTACTTC.

The chain joins TRBV6-1 to TRBJ2-3, with 7 bases aligning to TRBD1. The ends lost 2 bases at V and 7 bases at J; junction bases unmatched: 3. CDR1 is MNHNS, CDR2 SASEGT, per germline. This CDR3 region has 13 residues. For the CDR3, the DNA is TGTGCCAGCAGTGAACGACAGGGCCATACGCAGTATTTT. Amino acids: CASSERQGHTQYF.

This clonotype appeared many times. The V call is TRBV12-3 or TRBV12-4, the J call TRBJ2-7, with 8 bases that match TRBD2. This CDR3 spans 15 amino acids. V shed 6 bases and J 1 base; nucleotides not matched to a gene: 8. The CDR3 region has the DNA TGTGCCAGCAGGCCGGCTAGCGGGTCATCCTACGAGCAGTACTTC. Translating gives CASRPASGSSYEQYF.

This clonotype was seen repeatedly, ten times or more. J is TRBJ1-1 and V is TRBV7-2, with 9 bases aligning to TRBD1. The CDR3 sequence is 17 residues long. V lost 4 bases and J lost 6; bases outside the gene matches: 15. Looked up from germline, CDR1 is SGHTA and CDR2 is FQGNSA. The CDR3 DNA is TGTGCCAGCAGCTCGCCGGGGATGGGGACAGGGATAGCTGAAGCTTTCTTT. This sequence encodes CASSSPGMGTGIAEAFF. Full variable domain (remainder filled in from reference TRBV7-2 and TRBJ1-1): GAGVSQSPSNKVTEKGKDVELRCDPISGHTALYWYRQSLGQGLEFLIYFQGNSAPDKSGLPSDRFSAERTGGSVSTLTIQRTQQEDSAVYLCASSSPGMGTGIAEAFFGQGTRLTVV.

V and J are TRBV12-3 or TRBV12-4 and TRBJ2-3; TRBD2 matches at 14 bases. This CDR3 region has 18 residues. The trim removed 11 bases at V and 5 bases at J, leaving 18 bases unmatched. Here the CDR3 DNA reads TGTGCCTCCCAAGCCCCCACCGCGGGACTAGCGGGAGAAGATACGCAGTATTTT. This sequence encodes CASQAPTAGLAGEDTQYF.

In this sample, this clonotype turned up many times. This chain links TRBV6-1 with TRBJ2-3; perhaps D is TRBD1 or TRBD2 (5 bases each). The germline V gene has CDR1 MNHNS and CDR2 SASEGT. The CDR3 totals 15 residues. Here the CDR3 reads CPYGAQKGVTDTQYF. The CDR3 DNA sequence: TGTCCCTATGGGGCCCAGAAGGGAGTCACAGATACGCAGTATTTT.

In this sample, this clonotype turned up many times. This rearrangement joins TRBV12-3 or TRBV12-4 to TRBJ2-7, with 7 bases lining up with TRBD2. Trimming cost V 6 bases and J 5 bases; bases outside gene matches: 4. The CDR3 consists of 12 residues. The CDR3 loop is CASRGGFHEQYF. CDR3 nucleotide sequence: TGTGCCAGCAGGGGGGGGTTCCACGAGCAGTACTTC.

Sample share makes this clonotype medium-sized. CDR3 protein: CAISGDRVYGYTF. The CDR3, as DNA: TGTGCCATCAGCGGGGACAGGGTATATGGCTACACCTTC. The chain combines TRBV10-3 with TRBJ1-2, with 9 bases aligning to TRBD1. Trimming removed 6 bases from V and 5 bases from J; junction bases left unmatched: 4. Germline assignment: CDR1 ENHRY and CDR2 SYGVKD. The CDR3 has 13 residues.

The table lists this clonotype with many counts. V usage is TRBV12-3 or TRBV12-4 and J usage is TRBJ2-1; no clear D gene. V lost 6 bases and J 3 bases, leaving 3 bases between the germline ends. This CDR3 contains 11 residues. CDR3 nucleotides: TGTGCCAGCAGAGACTACAATGAGCAGTTCTTC. Its protein is CASRDYNEQFF.

This clonotype was counted ten times or more. The chain uses TRBV9 and TRBJ2-5; TRBD2 matches at 12 bases. Trimming cost V 5 bases and J 3 bases; bases outside gene matches: 5. The CDR3 runs 15 residues. Germline CDR1 is SGDLS and CDR2 is YYNGEE. CDR3 residues: CASSLAGGLKETQYF. For the CDR3, the DNA is TGTGCCAGCAGTCTAGCGGGAGGGCTAAAAGAGACCCAGTACTTC.

This clonotype has a count of ten or more. For the CDR3, the DNA is TGCAGTGCTAGAGATGGGGGAAATACAGGGGGCGGAGAGACCCAGTACTTC. It encodes CSARDGGNTGGGETQYF. The rearrangement links TRBV20-1 to TRBJ2-5, with 9 bases matching TRBD1. This CDR3 region has 17 residues. Germline V CDR1 and CDR2: DFQATT, SNEGSKA (reference sequence). Trimming removed 0 bases from V and 4 bases from J; junction bases left unmatched: 12.

This clonotype was counted ten times or more. V gene TRBV12-5 combines with J gene TRBJ2-7; 9 bases are a match to TRBD2. V lost 7 bases, J lost 2 bases, and 6 bases stayed unmatched. This CDR3 region has 14 residues. From germline, CDR1 is LGHNT and CDR2 FRNRAP. The CDR3 coding sequence is TGTGCTAGTGTTTCTAGCGGGATCACCTACGAGCAGTACTTC. Protein product: CASVSSGITYEQYF.